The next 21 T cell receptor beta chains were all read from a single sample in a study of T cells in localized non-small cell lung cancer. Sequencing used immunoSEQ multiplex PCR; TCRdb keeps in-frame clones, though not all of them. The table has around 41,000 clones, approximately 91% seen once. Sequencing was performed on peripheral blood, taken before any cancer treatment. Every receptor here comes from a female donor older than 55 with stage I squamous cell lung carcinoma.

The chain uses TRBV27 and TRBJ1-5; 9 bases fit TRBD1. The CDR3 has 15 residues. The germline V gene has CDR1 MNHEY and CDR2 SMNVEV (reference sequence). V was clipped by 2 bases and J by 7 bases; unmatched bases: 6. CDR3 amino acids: CASSLVGQGRQPQHF. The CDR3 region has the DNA TGTGCCAGCAGTTTAGTGGGACAGGGACGACAGCCCCAGCATTTT.

The CDR3: CATSRERQGRNEQFF. The DNA for the CDR3 is TGTGCCACCAGCAGAGAACGGCAGGGTAGGAATGAGCAGTTCTTC. This chain joins TRBV15 and TRBJ2-1, with D perhaps TRBD1 (5 bases). CDR1 is LNHNV, CDR2 YYDKDF, per germline (reference sequence). The germline V and J ends were trimmed by 0 bases and 7 bases, with 13 bases remaining between them. CDR3 length equals 15 residues.

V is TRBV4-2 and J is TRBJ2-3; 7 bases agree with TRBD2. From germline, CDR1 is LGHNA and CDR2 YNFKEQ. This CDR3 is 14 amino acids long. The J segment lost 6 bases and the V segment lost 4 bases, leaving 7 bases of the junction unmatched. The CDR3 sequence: CASSPRLALDTQYF. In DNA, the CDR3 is TGTGCCAGCAGCCCAAGACTAGCATTGGATACGCAGTATTTT.

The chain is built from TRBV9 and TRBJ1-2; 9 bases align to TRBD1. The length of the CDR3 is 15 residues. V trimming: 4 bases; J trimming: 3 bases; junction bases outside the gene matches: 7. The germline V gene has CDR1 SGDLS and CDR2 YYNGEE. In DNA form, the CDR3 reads TGTGCCAGCAGCTCGAACAGGGGGCGCGACTATGGCTACACCTTC. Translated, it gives CASSSNRGRDYGYTF.

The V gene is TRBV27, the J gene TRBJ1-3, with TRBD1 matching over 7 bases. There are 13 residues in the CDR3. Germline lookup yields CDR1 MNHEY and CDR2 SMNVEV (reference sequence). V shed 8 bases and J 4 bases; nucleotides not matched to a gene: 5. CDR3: CASGGRGGNTIYF. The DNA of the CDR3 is TGTGCCAGCGGGGGCAGGGGGGGAAACACCATATATTTT.

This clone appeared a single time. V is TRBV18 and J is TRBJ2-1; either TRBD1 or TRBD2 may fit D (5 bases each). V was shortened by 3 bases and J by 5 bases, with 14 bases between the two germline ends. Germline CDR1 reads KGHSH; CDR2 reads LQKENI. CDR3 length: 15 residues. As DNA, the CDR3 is TGTGCCAGCTCACCCCAGTGGGGACGGAACAATGAGCAGTTCTTC. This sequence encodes CASSPQWGRNNEQFF.

CDR3 amino acids: CSVEGQGGNYGYTF. DNA for the CDR3: TGCAGCGTTGAAGGGCAGGGTGGGAACTATGGCTACACCTTC. The chain has TRBV29-1 and TRBJ1-2, with TRBD1 as a possible D gene (5 bases). V was clipped by 1 base and J by 2 bases, with 11 bases between them. Germline loops: CDR1 SQVTM, CDR2 ANQGSEA. This CDR3 is 14 amino acids long.

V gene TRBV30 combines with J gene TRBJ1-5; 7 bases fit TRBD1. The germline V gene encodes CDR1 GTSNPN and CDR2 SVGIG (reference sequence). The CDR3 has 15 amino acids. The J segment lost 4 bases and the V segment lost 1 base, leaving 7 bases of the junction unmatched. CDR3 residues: CAWSGQGNWNQPQHF. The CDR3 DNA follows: TGTGCCTGGAGTGGACAGGGTAATTGGAATCAGCCCCAGCATTTT.

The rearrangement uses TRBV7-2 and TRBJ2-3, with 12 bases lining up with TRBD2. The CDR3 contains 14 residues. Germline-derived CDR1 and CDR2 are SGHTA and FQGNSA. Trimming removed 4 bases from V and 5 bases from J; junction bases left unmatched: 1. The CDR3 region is CASSSGLAGDTQYF. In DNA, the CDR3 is TGTGCCAGCAGCTCGGGACTAGCGGGAGATACGCAGTATTTT.

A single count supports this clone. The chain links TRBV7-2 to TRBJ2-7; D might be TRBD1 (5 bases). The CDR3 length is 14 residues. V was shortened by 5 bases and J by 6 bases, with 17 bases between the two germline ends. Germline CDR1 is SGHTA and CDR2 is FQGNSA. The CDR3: CASSVNSRGGEQYF. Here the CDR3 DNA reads TGTGCCAGCAGCGTTAACAGTAGGGGTGGCGAGCAGTACTTC.

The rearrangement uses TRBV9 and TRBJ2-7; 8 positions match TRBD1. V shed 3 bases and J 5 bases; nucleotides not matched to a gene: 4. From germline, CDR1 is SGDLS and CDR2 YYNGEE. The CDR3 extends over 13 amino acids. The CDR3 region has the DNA TGTGCCAGCAGCGCGGCAGGGGGCAACGAGCAGTACTTC. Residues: CASSAAGGNEQYF.

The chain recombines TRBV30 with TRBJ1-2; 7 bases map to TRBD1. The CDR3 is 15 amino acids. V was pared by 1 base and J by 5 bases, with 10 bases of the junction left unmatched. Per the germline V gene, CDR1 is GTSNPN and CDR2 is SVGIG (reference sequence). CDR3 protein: CAWSEVGRGFYGYTF. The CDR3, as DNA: TGTGCCTGGAGTGAGGTCGGCAGGGGGTTTTATGGCTACACCTTC.

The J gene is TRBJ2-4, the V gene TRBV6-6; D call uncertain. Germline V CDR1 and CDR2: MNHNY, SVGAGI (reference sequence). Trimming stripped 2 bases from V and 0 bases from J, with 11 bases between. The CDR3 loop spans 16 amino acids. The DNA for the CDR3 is TGTGCCAGCAGTTACCCTATCGCGGTAGCCAAAAACATTCAGTACTTC. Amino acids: CASSYPIAVAKNIQYF.

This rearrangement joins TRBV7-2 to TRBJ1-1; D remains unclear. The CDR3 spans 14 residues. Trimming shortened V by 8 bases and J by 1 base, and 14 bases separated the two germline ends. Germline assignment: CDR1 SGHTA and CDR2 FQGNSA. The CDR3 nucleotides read TGTGCCAGCGGGCTGCGGAGTGGGAACACTGAAGCTTTCTTT. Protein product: CASGLRSGNTEAFF.

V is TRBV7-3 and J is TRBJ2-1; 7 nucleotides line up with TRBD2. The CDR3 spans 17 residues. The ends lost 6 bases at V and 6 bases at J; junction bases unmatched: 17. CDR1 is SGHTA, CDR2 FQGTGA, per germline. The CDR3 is CASSPTALAFRGNEQFF. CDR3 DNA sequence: TGTGCCAGCAGTCCTACAGCACTAGCGTTCCGAGGCAATGAGCAGTTCTTC.

The CDR3 reads CASWGDYEQYF. The DNA for the CDR3 is TGTGCCAGTTGGGGGGACTACGAGCAGTACTTC. V usage is TRBV6-5 and J usage is TRBJ2-7, with D maybe TRBD2 (6 bases). The CDR3 is 11 amino acids. V dropped 9 bases and J dropped 3 bases, with 9 bases sitting between them. The germline CDR1 and CDR2 sequences are MNHEY and SVGAGI.

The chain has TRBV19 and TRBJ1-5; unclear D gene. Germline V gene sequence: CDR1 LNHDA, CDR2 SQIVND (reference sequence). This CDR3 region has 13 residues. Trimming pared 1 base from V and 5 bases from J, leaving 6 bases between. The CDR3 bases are TGTGCCAGTAGTATAGGGAGGGATCAGCCCCAGCATTTT. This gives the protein CASSIGRDQPQHF.

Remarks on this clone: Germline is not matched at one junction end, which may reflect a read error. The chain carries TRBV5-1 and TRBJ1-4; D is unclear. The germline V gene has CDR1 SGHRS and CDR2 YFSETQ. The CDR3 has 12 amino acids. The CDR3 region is CASRLEFGKLFF. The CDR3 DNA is TGCGCCAGCCGCTTAGAGTTTGGAAAACTGTTTTTT.

CDR3 sequence: CASSLGGWGPGKLFF. The DNA of the CDR3 is TGTGCCAGCAGCTTAGGAGGATGGGGTCCCGGGAAACTGTTTTTT. J is TRBJ1-4 and V is TRBV13; D gene unclear. The germline V and J ends were trimmed by 0 bases and 11 bases, with 16 bases remaining between them. The CDR3 extends over 15 amino acids. Germline loops: CDR1 PRHDT, CDR2 FYEKMQ (reference sequence).

CDR3 sequence (DNA): TGTGCCAGCAGCTTAGGAGGGAGCCACTTTCCTAGCACAGATACGCAGTATTTT. Its protein product is CASSLGGSHFPSTDTQYF. V gene TRBV7-9 combines with J gene TRBJ2-3; D may be TRBD2 (5 bases). V was shortened by 1 base and J by 0 bases, with 17 bases between the two germline ends. This CDR3 region has 18 residues. Germline CDR1 and CDR2: SEHNR and FQNEAQ (reference sequence). Full variable domain (remainder filled in from reference TRBV7-9 and TRBJ2-3): DTGVSQNPRHKITKRGQNVTFRCDPISEHNRLYWYRQTLGQGPEFLTYFQNEAQLEKSRLLSDRFSAERPKGSFSTLEIQRTEQGDSAMYLCASSLGGSHFPSTDTQYFGPGTRLTVL.

CDR3 sequence reads: CASSVPSRSSYEQYF. CDR3 sequence (DNA): TGTGCCAGCAGTGTCCCCTCGAGGAGCTCCTACGAGCAGTACTTC. The chain has TRBV27 and TRBJ2-7, with no clear D. Germline CDR1 and CDR2: MNHEY and SMNVEV (reference sequence). This CDR3 region has 15 residues. V lost 5 bases and J 0 bases, leaving 14 bases between the germline ends.